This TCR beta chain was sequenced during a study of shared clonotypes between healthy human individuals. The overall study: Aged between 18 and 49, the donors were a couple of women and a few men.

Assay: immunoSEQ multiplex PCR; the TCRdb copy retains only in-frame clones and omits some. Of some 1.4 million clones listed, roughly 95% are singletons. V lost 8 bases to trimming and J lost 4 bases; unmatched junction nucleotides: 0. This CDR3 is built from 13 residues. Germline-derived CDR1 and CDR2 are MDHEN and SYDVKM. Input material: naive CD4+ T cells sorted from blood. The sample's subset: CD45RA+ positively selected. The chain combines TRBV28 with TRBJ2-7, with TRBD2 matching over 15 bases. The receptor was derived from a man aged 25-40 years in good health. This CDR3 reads CASGLAGGYEQYF. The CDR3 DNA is TGTGCCAGCGGACTAGCGGGAGGGTACGAGCAGTACTTC.